Reported below is one T cell receptor beta chain. Its antigen is unidentified. This record belongs to a study of T cell responses to AZD1222 COVID-19 vaccine. The table came from immunoSEQ multiplex PCR; TCRdb's copy has only in-frame clones and leaves some out. Of about 200,000 clones in the sample, 90% to 95% were seen once. The CDR3 spans 16 residues. General study findings and limits: Across the whole spike, CD4 TCRs peaked at regions 160-218 and 743-854. Baseline seropositives among AZD1222 recipients totaled only 5 to 7.

The J gene is TRBJ1-5, the V gene TRBV21-1. TRBV21-1 is reported as a pseudogene. The receptor's source is an adult who received the AZD1222 COVID-19 vaccine. The specimen was peripheral blood, collected 28 days after the second AZD1222 dose. Here the CDR3 reads CASSKGGRELVGPQHF. CDR3 in DNA: TGTGCCAGCAGCAAGGGGGGACGAGAGCTGGTTGGGCCCCAGCATTTT.